Included here is one TCR beta chain sequence, with context. These data come from a study of control samples from healthy donors and cancer patients. The germline gives CDR1 SGHVS, CDR2 FNYEAQ. Trimming stripped 7 bases from V and 4 bases from J, with 16 bases between. The CDR3 loop spans 14 amino acids. This table comes from immunoSEQ multiplex PCR, and its TCRdb copy is limited to in-frame clones, with some not included. This table holds 190,000 or so clones, roughly 91% found once. V usage is TRBV7-6 and J usage is TRBJ1-1; tentative D call: TRBD1 (6 bases). The receptor comes from a man younger than 35 in good health. The sample comprised blood. CDR3: CASKGGGEATEAFF. The CDR3 DNA follows: TGTGCCAGCAAGGGGGGAGGGGAAGCCACTGAAGCTTTCTTT.